Listed below are T cell receptor beta chains from one sample, sequenced in a study of shared T cell receptors in the human thymus. The method was immunoSEQ multiplex PCR; TCRdb's version includes in-frame clones alone and lacks a portion of them. The data contain roughly 410,000 clones, approximately 95% of them singletons. Sequenced sample: thymocytes. The receptors originated from a human donor. CDR3s include the opening cysteine and the closing phenylalanine or tryptophan. A D gene is named only where the DNA matches it firmly.

v_gene	j_gene	d_gene	CDR3aa	CDR3nt
TRBV20-1	TRBJ2-7	-	CSAGPSEQYF	TGCAGTGCTGGGCCCTCCGAGCAGTACTTC
TRBV7-9	TRBJ1-5	-	CASSSRGADSNQPQHF	TGTGCCAGCAGCTCCCGAGGGGCCGATAGCAATCAGCCCCAGCATTTT
TRBV29-1	TRBJ2-1	TRBD2	CSVLAGGGDEQFF	TGCAGCGTTCTAGCGGGAGGGGGGGATGAGCAGTTCTTC
TRBV7-2	TRBJ1-3	-	CASSPGRTSGNTIYF	TGTGCCAGCAGCCCCGGACGGACCTCTGGAAACACCATATATTTT
TRBV7-2	TRBJ2-1	-	CASSFRDSLYNEQFF	TGTGCCAGCAGCTTCCGGGACTCCCTATACAATGAGCAGTTCTTC
TRBV19	TRBJ1-2	TRBD1	CATGQVEVGYTF	TGTGCCACCGGACAGGTAGAGGTTGGCTACACCTTC
TRBV18	TRBJ2-2	-	CASSPYWRLNTGELFF	TGTGCCAGCTCACCCTATTGGCGGTTGAACACCGGGGAGCTGTTTTTT
TRBV30	TRBJ1-2	-	CAWSGPWGADYGYTF	TGTGCCTGGAGTGGCCCATGGGGGGCTGACTATGGCTACACCTTC
TRBV15	TRBJ1-5	TRBD1	CATSRWVQGVGNQPQHF	TGTGCCACCAGCAGATGGGTACAGGGGGTCGGCAATCAGCCCCAGCATTTT
TRBV7-9	TRBJ2-7	-	CASSHSARSSYEQYF	TGTGCCAGCAGCCACAGCGCTAGGAGCTCCTACGAGCAGTACTTC